The T cell receptor beta chain described here comes from a study of T cells after somatic rescue of genetic block. Assay used: immunoSEQ multiplex PCR; TCRdb lists only in-frame clones, some missing. The sample shows tens of thousands of clones, around 93% of them seen only once. CDR1 KGHSH and CDR2 LQKENI come from the germline V gene. Trimming pared 2 bases from V and 6 bases from J, leaving 10 bases between. The CDR3 spans 14 residues. The chain couples TRBV18 to TRBJ1-4, with no clear D. The source material was peripheral blood mononuclear cells (PBMCs). The sequence was obtained from a man aged 40-49 years. The CDR3 DNA reads TGTGCCAGCTCACCAATCGGATGGGATGAAAAACTGTTTTTT. This translates into CASSPIGWDEKLFF.